This is a list of T cell receptor beta chains from one sample in a study of T cells in Graves' hyperthyroidism and ophthalmopathy. TCRdb fed the multiplex PCR reads into MiXCR, producing one record per CDR3 protein. The sample holds 500,000 to 650,000 distinct CDR3 sequences, 20% seen once. The sample taken for sequencing was blood. These receptors all come from a man aged 35-49 years with Graves' ophthalmopathy. CDR3s include the opening cysteine and the closing phenylalanine or tryptophan. A D gene is named only where the DNA matches it firmly. Only part of the rows carry a size: once, few, many, or a class if the clone is expanded.

CDR3 length,clone size,D gene,J gene,V gene,CDR3 protein,CDR3 DNA
14,few,TRBD2,TRBJ2-3,TRBV20-1,CSATSGRATDTQYF,TGCAGTGCCACAAGCGGGAGGGCGACAGATACGCAGTATTTT
18,.,.,TRBJ2-7,TRBV20-1,CSARVGRRSPTSVYEQYF,TGCAGTGCTAGAGTCGGTCGACGATCACCTACCTCGGTCTACGAGCAGTACTTC
20,.,.,TRBJ1-3,TRBV13,CASSSPQGPVSGSSGNTIYF,TGTGCCAGCAGCTCGCCGCAAGGTCCGGTCTCAGGCAGCTCTGGAAACACCATATATTTT
13,.,.,TRBJ2-1,TRBV2,CASSAPPGNEQFF,TGTGCCAGCAGTGCGCCCCCTGGGAATGAGCAGTTCTTC
15,few,TRBD1,TRBJ1-2,TRBV5-1,CASSLTGGTAEGYTF,TGCGCCAGCAGCTTGACAGGGGGCACGGCGGAAGGCTACACCTTC
11,few,.,TRBJ1-2,TRBV20-1,CSASGQNGYTF,TGCAGTGCTAGTGGTCAGAATGGCTACACCTTC
17,few,TRBD2,TRBJ2-2,TRBV14,CASSLLRGGLRPGELFF,TGTGCCAGCAGCCTTCTACGGGGGGGACTGAGACCCGGGGAGCTGTTTTTT
14,.,TRBD1,TRBJ2-3,TRBV18,CASSQRQGADTQYF,TGTGCCAGCTCTCAGAGACAGGGAGCAGATACGCAGTATTTT
13,.,.,TRBJ2-4,TRBV20-1,CSATIGAKNIQYF,TGCAGTGCAACGATAGGCGCCAAAAACATTCAGTACTTC
15,.,TRBD1,TRBJ1-1,TRBV19,CASSTDRGLDTEAFF,TGTGCCAGTAGTACGGACAGGGGGCTGGACACTGAAGCTTTCTTT
15,many,.,TRBJ1-1,TRBV12-3/TRBV12-4,CASSSVQGGHTEAFF,TGTGCCAGCAGTTCAGTTCAGGGTGGACACACTGAAGCTTTCTTT
17,.,.,TRBJ2-3,TRBV7-6,CASSLGVGVGSTDTQYF,TGTGCCAGCAGCTTAGGGGTGGGAGTGGGGAGCACAGATACGCAGTATTTT
14,few,TRBD1,TRBJ1-5,TRBV20-1,CSAGTGNSNQPQHF,TGCAGTGCTGGGACAGGCAATAGCAATCAGCCCCAGCATTTT
15,few,.,TRBJ1-4,TRBV30,CAWRPTGRHNEKLFF,TGTGCCTGGAGACCCACAGGGCGCCATAATGAAAAACTGTTTTTT
13,many,.,TRBJ1-2,TRBV27,CASSLAQGYGYTF,TGTGCCAGCAGTTTAGCTCAGGGGTATGGCTACACCTTC
13,many,.,TRBJ2-7,TRBV2,CASIRQDPNEQYF,TGTGCCAGCATCCGGCAGGACCCCAACGAGCAGTACTTC
15,.,.,TRBJ2-7,TRBV12-3/TRBV12-4,CASSLWGGASYEQYF,TGTGCCAGCAGCCTTTGGGGGGGGGCCTCCTACGAGCAGTACTTC
13,few,TRBD2,TRBJ2-5,TRBV6-1,CANSPLLAGAQYF,TGTGCCAACAGTCCCCTGCTAGCGGGAGCCCAGTACTTC
11,few,.,TRBJ2-1,TRBV2,CASRSWGEQFF,TGTGCCAGCAGGAGCTGGGGGGAGCAGTTCTTC
14,many,.,TRBJ2-2,TRBV20-1,CSARGHLNTGELFF,TGCAGTGCTCGTGGGCACCTGAACACCGGGGAGCTGTTTTTT
15,many,.,TRBJ2-1,TRBV18,CASSPLLVSSNEQFF,TGTGCCAGCTCACCGTTACTAGTTTCTTCCAATGAGCAGTTCTTC
15,many,TRBD1,TRBJ2-5,TRBV5-5,CASSVGQGFQETQYF,TGTGCCAGCAGCGTGGGACAGGGATTCCAAGAGACCCAGTACTTC
15,.,TRBD1,TRBJ2-1,TRBV7-3,CASSQPGQGFNEQFF,TGTGCCAGCAGCCAACCGGGACAGGGTTTCAATGAGCAGTTCTTC
15,many,TRBD2,TRBJ2-7,TRBV2,CASSTGLLAGYEQYF,TGTGCCAGCAGTACTGGACTACTAGCGGGGTACGAGCAGTACTTC